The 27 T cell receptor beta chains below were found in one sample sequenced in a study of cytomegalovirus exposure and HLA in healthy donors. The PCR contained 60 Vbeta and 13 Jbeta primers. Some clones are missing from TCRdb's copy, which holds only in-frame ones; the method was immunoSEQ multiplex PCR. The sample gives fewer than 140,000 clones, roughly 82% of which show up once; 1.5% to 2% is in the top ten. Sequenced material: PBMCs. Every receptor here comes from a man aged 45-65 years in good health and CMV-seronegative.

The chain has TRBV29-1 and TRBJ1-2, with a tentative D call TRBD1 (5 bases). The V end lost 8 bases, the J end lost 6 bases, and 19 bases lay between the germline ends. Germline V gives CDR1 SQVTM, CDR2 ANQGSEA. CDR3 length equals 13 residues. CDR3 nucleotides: TGCAGCACTGAGAGGGCAGGGACTGATGGCTACACCTTC. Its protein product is CSTERAGTDGYTF.

The CDR3 coding sequence is TGTGCCAGCAGCCAAGTCTCTAGCGGTGAGGATACGCAGTATTTT. Amino acids: CASSQVSSGEDTQYF. V gene TRBV4-2 combines with J gene TRBJ2-3; the match to TRBD2 covers 7 bases. The CDR3 loop spans 15 amino acids. Per the germline V gene, CDR1 is LGHNA and CDR2 is YNFKEQ. V trimming: 1 base; J trimming: 6 bases; junction bases outside the gene matches: 7.

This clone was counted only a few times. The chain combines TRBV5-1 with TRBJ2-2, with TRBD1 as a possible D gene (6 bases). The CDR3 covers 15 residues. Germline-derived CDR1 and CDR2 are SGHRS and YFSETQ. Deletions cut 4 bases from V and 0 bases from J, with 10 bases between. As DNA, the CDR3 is TGCGCCAGCAGCGTTGGGACATCGAACACCGGGGAGCTGTTTTTT. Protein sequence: CASSVGTSNTGELFF.

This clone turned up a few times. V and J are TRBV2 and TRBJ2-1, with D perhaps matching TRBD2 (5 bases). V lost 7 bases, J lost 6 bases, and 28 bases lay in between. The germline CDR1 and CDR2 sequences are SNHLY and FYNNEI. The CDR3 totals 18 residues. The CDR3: CASIRLPPSAVVGNEQFF. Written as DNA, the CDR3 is TGTGCCAGCATAAGACTCCCACCGTCAGCGGTGGTCGGCAATGAGCAGTTCTTC.

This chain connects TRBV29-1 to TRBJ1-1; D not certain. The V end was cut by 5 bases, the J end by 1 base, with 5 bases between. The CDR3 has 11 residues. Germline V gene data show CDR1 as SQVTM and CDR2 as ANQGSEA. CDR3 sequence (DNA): TGCAGCGTTACGAGGAACACTGAAGCTTTCTTT. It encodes CSVTRNTEAFF.

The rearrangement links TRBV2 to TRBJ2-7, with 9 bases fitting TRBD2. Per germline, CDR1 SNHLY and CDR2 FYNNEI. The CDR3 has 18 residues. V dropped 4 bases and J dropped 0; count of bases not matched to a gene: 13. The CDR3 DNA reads TGTGCCAGCAGTGGGTTACCTCTAGCGGGGAGGAGCTCCTACGAGCAGTACGTC. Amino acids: CASSGLPLAGRSSYEQYV.

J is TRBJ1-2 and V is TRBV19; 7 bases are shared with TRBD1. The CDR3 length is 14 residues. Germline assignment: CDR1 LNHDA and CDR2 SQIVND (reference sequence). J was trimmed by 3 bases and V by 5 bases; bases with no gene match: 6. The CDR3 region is CASSVGQVHYGYTF. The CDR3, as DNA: TGTGCCAGTAGTGTAGGACAGGTTCACTATGGCTACACCTTC.

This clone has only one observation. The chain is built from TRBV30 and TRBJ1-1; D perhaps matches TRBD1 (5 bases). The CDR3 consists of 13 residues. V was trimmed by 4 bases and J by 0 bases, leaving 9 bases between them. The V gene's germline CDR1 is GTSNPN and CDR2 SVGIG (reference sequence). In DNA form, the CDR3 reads TGTGCCTGGAACGGGGACTTGAACACTGAAGCTTTCTTT. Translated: CAWNGDLNTEAFF.

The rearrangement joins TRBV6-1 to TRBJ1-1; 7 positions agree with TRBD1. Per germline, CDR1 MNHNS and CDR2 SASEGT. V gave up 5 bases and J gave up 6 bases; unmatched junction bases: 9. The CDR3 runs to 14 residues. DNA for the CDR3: TGTGCCAGCAGTCACAGGGGAGGAAGGGCTGAAGCTTTCTTT. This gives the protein CASSHRGGRAEAFF.

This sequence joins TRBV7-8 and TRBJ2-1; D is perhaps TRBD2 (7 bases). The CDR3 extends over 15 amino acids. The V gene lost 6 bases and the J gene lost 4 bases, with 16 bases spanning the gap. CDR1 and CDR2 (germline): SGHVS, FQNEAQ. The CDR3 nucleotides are TGTGCCAGCAGGCCGGCCGGGGGGCAGTACAATGAGCAGTTCTTC. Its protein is CASRPAGGQYNEQFF.

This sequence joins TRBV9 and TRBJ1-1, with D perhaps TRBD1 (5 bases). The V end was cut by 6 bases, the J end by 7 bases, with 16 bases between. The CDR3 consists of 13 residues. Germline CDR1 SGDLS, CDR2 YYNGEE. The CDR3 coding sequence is TGTGCCAGCACATGGTGGCAGGGCAGTGAAGCTTTCTTT. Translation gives CASTWWQGSEAFF.

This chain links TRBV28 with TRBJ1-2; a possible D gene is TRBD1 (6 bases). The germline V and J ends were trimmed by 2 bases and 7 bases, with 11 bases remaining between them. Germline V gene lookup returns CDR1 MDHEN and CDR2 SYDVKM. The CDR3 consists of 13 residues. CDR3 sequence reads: CASSLDRRGGYTF. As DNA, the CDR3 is TGTGCCAGCAGTTTAGACAGGCGAGGTGGCTACACCTTC.

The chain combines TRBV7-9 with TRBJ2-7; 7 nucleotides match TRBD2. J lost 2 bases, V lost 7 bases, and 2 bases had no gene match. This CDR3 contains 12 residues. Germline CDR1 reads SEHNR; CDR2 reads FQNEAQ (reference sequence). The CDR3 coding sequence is TGTGCCAGCACCGCGGGAGCCTACGAGCAGTACTTC. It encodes CASTAGAYEQYF.

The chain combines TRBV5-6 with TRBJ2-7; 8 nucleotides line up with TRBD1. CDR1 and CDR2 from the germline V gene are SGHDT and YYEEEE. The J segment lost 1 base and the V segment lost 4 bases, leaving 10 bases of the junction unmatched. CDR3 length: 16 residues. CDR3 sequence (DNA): TGTGCCAGCAGCAGACGGCGACAGGGGCAATCCTACGAGCAGTACTTC. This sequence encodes CASSRRRQGQSYEQYF.

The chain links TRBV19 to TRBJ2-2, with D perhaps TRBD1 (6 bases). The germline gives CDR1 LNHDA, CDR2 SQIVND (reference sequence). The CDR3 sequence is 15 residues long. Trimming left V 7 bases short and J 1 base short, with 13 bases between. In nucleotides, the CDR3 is TGTGCCAGTACCTCAGACAGGATGAACACCGGGGAGCTGTTTTTT. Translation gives CASTSDRMNTGELFF.

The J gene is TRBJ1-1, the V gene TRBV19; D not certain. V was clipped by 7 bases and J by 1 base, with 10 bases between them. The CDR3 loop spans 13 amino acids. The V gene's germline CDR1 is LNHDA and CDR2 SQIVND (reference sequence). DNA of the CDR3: TGTGCCAGTACCCCGGGAGGGAACACTGAAGCTTTCTTT. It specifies CASTPGGNTEAFF.

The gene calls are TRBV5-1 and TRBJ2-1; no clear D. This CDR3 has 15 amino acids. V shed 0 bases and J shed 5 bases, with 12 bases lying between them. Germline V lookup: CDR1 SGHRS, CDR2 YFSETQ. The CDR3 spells CASSLVPSVNNEQFF. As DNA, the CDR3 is TGCGCCAGCAGCTTGGTCCCGAGTGTCAACAATGAGCAGTTCTTC.

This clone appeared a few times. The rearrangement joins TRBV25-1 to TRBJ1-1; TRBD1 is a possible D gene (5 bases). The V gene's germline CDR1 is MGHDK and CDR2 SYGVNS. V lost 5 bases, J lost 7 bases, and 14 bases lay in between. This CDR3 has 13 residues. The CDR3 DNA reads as TGTGCCAGCAGTAAACCGGGGGTCCTTGAAGCTTTCTTT. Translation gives CASSKPGVLEAFF.

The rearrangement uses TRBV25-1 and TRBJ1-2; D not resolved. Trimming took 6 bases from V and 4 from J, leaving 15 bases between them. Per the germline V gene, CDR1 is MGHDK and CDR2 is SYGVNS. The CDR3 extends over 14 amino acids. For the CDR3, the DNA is TGTGCCAGCAGCACAGAGGGTATAGTCTATGGCTACACCTTC. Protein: CASSTEGIVYGYTF.

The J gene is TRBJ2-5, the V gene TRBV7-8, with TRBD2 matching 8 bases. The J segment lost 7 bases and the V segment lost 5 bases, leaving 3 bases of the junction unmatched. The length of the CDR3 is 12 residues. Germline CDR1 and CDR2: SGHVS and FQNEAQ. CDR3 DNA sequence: TGTGCCAGCAGCAGTACTAGCGGGACCCAGTACTTC. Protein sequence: CASSSTSGTQYF.

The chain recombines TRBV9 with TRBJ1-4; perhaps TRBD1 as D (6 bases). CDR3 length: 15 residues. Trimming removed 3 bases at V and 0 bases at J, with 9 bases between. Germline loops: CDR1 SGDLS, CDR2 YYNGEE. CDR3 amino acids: CASSARDTTNEKLFF. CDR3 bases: TGTGCCAGCAGCGCCCGGGACACAACTAATGAAAAACTGTTTTTT.

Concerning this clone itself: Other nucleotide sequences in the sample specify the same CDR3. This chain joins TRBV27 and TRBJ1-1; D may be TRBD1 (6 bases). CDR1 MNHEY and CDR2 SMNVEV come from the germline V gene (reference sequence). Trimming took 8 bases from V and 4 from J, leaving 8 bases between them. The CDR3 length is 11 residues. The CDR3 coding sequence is TGTGCCAGCTCCAGGGGCACTGAAGCTTTCTTT. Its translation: CASSRGTEAFF.

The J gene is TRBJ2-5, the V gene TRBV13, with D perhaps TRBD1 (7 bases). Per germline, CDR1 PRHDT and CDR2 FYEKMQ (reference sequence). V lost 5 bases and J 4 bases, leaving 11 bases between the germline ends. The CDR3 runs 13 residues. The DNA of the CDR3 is TGTGCCAGCAGCCGCAGGGGGGCAGAGACCCAGTACTTC. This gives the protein CASSRRGAETQYF.

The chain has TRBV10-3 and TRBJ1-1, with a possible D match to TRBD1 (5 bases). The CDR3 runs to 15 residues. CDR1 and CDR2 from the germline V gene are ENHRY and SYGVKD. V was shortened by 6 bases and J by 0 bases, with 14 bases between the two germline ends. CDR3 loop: CAISPGESMNTEAFF. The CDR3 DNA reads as TGTGCCATCAGCCCGGGGGAGTCCATGAACACTGAAGCTTTCTTT.

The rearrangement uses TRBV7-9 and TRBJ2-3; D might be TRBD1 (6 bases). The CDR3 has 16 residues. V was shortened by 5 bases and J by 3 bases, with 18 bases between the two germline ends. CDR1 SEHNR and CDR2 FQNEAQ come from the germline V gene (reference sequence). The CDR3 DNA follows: TGTGCCAGCAGCCCCACCTCAGGGGCTGATACAGATACGCAGTATTTT. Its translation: CASSPTSGADTDTQYF.

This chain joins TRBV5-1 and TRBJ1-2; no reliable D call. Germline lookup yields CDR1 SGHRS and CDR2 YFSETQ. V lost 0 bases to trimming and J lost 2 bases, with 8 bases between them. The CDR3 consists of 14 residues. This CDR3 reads CASSLGVLNYGYTF. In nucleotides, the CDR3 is TGCGCCAGCAGCTTGGGAGTATTAAACTATGGCTACACCTTC. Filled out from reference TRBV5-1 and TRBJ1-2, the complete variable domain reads KAGVTQTPRYLIKTRGQQVTLSCSPISGHRSVSWYQQTPGQGLQFLFEYFSETQRNKGNFPGRFSGRQFSNSRSEMNVSTLELGDSALYLCASSLGVLNYGYTFGSGTRLTVV.

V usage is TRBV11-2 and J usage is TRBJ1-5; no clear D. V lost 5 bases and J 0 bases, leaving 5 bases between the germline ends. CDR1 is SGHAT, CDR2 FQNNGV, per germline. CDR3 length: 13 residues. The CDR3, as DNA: TGTGCCAGCAGCCCAGATAGCAATCAGCCCCAGCATTTT. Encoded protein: CASSPDSNQPQHF.